This TCR beta chain originates from a study of blood T cells in healthy people across ages. About this clonotype: The antigen is undetermined.

Study results and limitations: Compared with aged donors, long-lived donors showed fewer expanded clones, suggesting selection. Researchers judged that diversity estimates from one million T cells fell short of true values. Significant beta diversity loss was already apparent by age roughly 44, declining roughly linearly.

This CDR3 has 13 amino acids. In germline, CDR1 is SGHTA, CDR2 FQGNSA. A sample-barcoded 5' primer and a J-beta primer mix were used in a second PCR of roughly 7 to 11 cycles. Each cDNA molecule was tagged by a template-switch adaptor that had 12 random nucleotides. TCRdb ran MiXCR on the 5' RACE reads and lists one entry per CDR3 protein. The table has 730,000 or so distinct CDR3 sequences, around 38% seen once. This sequence was found in a man older than 75 in good health. The chain recombines TRBV7-2 with TRBJ2-4; 9 nucleotides align to TRBD1. Near its end, the DNA agrees better with TRBJ2-7, so the J call may be wrong. What was sequenced was blood. CDR3 amino acids: CASSLKTGGEQYF. In DNA form, the CDR3 reads TGTGCCAGCAGCCTCAAGACAGGGGGCGAGCAGTACTTC.